These T cell receptor beta chains were read from a single sample in a study of T-cell memory formation after mild COVID-19. Each CDR3 protein is one row after TCRdb ran MiXCR on the 5' RACE reads. This sample has about 400,000 distinct CDR3 sequences; more than 20% occur once, and the top ten carry over 10%. The specimen was PBMCs or a T cell subset sorted from them (not recorded which). The receptors were gathered from an adult woman who had mild COVID-19 (a few samples of this study predate the infection). Cell type and time point are not known. CDR3s leave out the opening cysteine and the closing phenylalanine or tryptophan. Each record gives: J gene, V gene, CDR3 protein.

J: TRBJ2-1; V: TRBV7-9; CDR3: ASSPPKRYNEQF
J: TRBJ2-7; V: TRBV5-1; CDR3: ASSSRQGASYEQY
J: TRBJ2-1; V: TRBV6-2/TRBV6-3; CDR3: ASSRPAVDSTRVTIEQF
J: TRBJ2-2; V: TRBV9; CDR3: ASSAENTGELF
J: TRBJ1-2; V: TRBV13; CDR3: ASSSGAGTDYGYT
J: TRBJ1-1; V: TRBV29-1; CDR3: SVSGQTLNTEAF
J: TRBJ2-1; V: TRBV5-1; CDR3: ASSFLMAGPYNEQF
J: TRBJ2-5; V: TRBV18; CDR3: ASSPSQTQETQY
J: TRBJ1-1; V: TRBV14; CDR3: ASSQDSSLLTNTEAF
J: TRBJ2-7; V: TRBV5-1; CDR3: ASSRGSGTRLIYEQY
J: TRBJ1-1; V: TRBV6-6; CDR3: ASRLRGRDTEAF
J: TRBJ1-1; V: TRBV20-1; CDR3: SARGTVNTEAF
J: TRBJ2-1; V: TRBV5-1; CDR3: ASSSSGTSGSGEQF
J: TRBJ2-5; V: TRBV24-1; CDR3: ATSDPGLAGEETQY
J: TRBJ2-7; V: TRBV12-3/TRBV12-4; CDR3: ASSLGTGGADEQY
J: TRBJ2-7; V: TRBV18; CDR3: ASSPLTGTGNDEQY
J: TRBJ2-3; V: TRBV18; CDR3: ASSPADTQY
J: TRBJ1-5; V: TRBV7-2; CDR3: ASSLRDSRNQPQH
J: TRBJ2-7; V: TRBV5-1; CDR3: ASSLDSGPYEQY
J: TRBJ1-1; V: TRBV6-1; CDR3: ASRGSGSNAEAF
J: TRBJ1-5; V: TRBV12-3/TRBV12-4; CDR3: ASSRVDSRNQPQH
J: TRBJ2-3; V: TRBV2; CDR3: ASGLTSGATDTQY
J: TRBJ2-3; V: TRBV7-3; CDR3: ASSSRGSTDTQY
J: TRBJ2-3; V: TRBV7-2; CDR3: ASSLEWPSGRSTDTQY
J: TRBJ2-7; V: TRBV7-9; CDR3: ASSPLASGRNEQY
J: TRBJ2-7; V: TRBV18; CDR3: ASSEQGRRTEQY
J: TRBJ2-2; V: TRBV4-2; CDR3: ASSPLLAGATRDTGELF
J: TRBJ2-1; V: TRBV20-1; CDR3: SAPKGGTYNEQF
J: TRBJ2-7; V: TRBV25-1; CDR3: ASRAHLTPYEQY
J: TRBJ2-7; V: TRBV5-1; CDR3: ASSKGQGPSYEQY
J: TRBJ2-3; V: TRBV9; CDR3: ASSVVGSADTQY
J: TRBJ2-2; V: TRBV11-2; CDR3: ASSRSAGELF
J: TRBJ2-1; V: TRBV12-5; CDR3: ASGFLAGGRLGEQF
J: TRBJ2-7; V: TRBV6-2/TRBV6-3; CDR3: ACTNEGLAGARYEQY
J: TRBJ2-7; V: TRBV20-1; CDR3: SAPRRDHAYEQY
J: TRBJ2-3; V: TRBV15; CDR3: ATSRPGGPRTDTQY
J: TRBJ2-7; V: TRBV12-3/TRBV12-4; CDR3: ASSLAGAWYEQY
J: TRBJ2-2; V: TRBV12-3/TRBV12-4; CDR3: ASSNTPGLAGIANTGELF
J: TRBJ2-7; V: TRBV25-1; CDR3: ASSDGQMGYEQY
J: TRBJ1-1; V: TRBV7-9; CDR3: ASSPDRAKNTEAF
J: TRBJ1-2; V: TRBV10-3; CDR3: AISESTGALWGYT
J: TRBJ2-1; V: TRBV6-5; CDR3: ASRISGSGEQF
J: TRBJ2-1; V: TRBV7-7; CDR3: ASSRTGGPSSYNEQF
J: TRBJ2-3; V: TRBV7-9; CDR3: ASSFGLGADTQY
J: TRBJ1-1; V: TRBV12-3/TRBV12-4; CDR3: ASSLAGQGRAEAF
J: TRBJ2-1; V: TRBV7-3; CDR3: ASSQGTSGTQF
J: TRBJ2-5; V: TRBV4-1; CDR3: ASSQDRTRGLETQY
J: TRBJ1-2; V: TRBV4-1; CDR3: ASSQVWDSNYGYT
J: TRBJ2-2; V: TRBV24-1; CDR3: ATSDFPPSGGELF